The 2 T cell receptor beta chains below come from one sample, sequenced in a study of human T cells and chemical hapten exposure. It was unfractionated whole blood from which total RNA was extracted. TCRdb called the 5' RACE reads again in MiXCR, with one record for every CDR3 protein. The sample lists roughly 110,000 distinct CDR3 sequences; roughly 18% were seen once. The receptors were sampled from a human donor in good health.

V usage is TRBV5-4 and J usage is TRBJ2-7; D is uncertain. The germline CDR1 and CDR2 sequences are SGHNT and YYREEE (reference sequence). The CDR3 spans 13 residues. Trimming took off 2 bases at V and 5 bases at J, with 11 bases between the two ends. The CDR3 DNA follows: TGTGCCAGCAGCTTACCTCTAGTCAACGAGCAGTACTTC. Protein: CASSLPLVNEQYF.

This clonotype was counted only a few times. The V gene is TRBV5-5, the J gene TRBJ2-5; a weak D match, TRBD1 (5 bases). CDR3 length: 15 amino acids. V was shortened by 2 bases and J by 1 base, with 12 bases between the two germline ends. Looked up from germline, CDR1 is SGHKS and CDR2 is YYEKEE (reference sequence). The CDR3 nucleotides are TGTGCCAGCAGCTTAATGACAGAAGTCCAAGAGACCCAGTACTTC. Its protein product is CASSLMTEVQETQYF. The full variable domain, in which reference TRBV5-5 and TRBJ2-5 provide the parts outside the CDR3, is DAGVTQSPTHLIKTRGQQVTLRCSPISGHKSVSWYQQVLGQGPQFIFQYYEKEERGRGNFPDRFSARQFPNYSSELNVNALLLGDSALYLCASSLMTEVQETQYFGPGTRLLVL.